This entry is about one T cell receptor beta chain. This sample is part of a study of blood T cell repertoires in COVID-19. Trimming cost V 4 bases and J 7 bases; bases outside gene matches: 7. CDR3 length equals 13 residues. The germline V gene encodes CDR1 SGHTS and CDR2 YDEGEE. The table came from immunoSEQ multiplex PCR; TCRdb's copy has only in-frame clones and leaves some out. Altogether about 210,000 clones are present, about 87% being singletons, with the ten largest covering 1.2%. This TCR derives from a man between 25 and 39 years old who had recovered from COVID-19. The sample comprised PBMCs or T cells enriched from blood (not recorded which). The chain recombines TRBV5-8 with TRBJ1-2; 7 nucleotides line up with TRBD1. CDR3 in amino acids: CASSPDRSRGYTF. In DNA form, the CDR3 reads TGTGCCAGCAGCCCGGACAGGAGCCGTGGCTACACCTTC.